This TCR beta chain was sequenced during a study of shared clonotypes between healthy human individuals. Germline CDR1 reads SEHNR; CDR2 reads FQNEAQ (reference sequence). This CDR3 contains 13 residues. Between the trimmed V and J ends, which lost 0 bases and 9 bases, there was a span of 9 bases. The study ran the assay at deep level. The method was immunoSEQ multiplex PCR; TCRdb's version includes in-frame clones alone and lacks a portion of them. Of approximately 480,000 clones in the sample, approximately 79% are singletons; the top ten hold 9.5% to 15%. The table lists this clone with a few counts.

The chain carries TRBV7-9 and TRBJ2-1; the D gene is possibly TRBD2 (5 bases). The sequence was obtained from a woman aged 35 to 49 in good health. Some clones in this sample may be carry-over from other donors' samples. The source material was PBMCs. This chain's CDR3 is CASSLARGSEQFF. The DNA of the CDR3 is TGTGCCAGCAGCTTAGCGAGAGGGAGTGAGCAGTTCTTC. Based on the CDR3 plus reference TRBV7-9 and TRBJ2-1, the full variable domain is DTGVSQNPRHKITKRGQNVTFRCDPISEHNRLYWYRQTLGQGPEFLTYFQNEAQLEKSRLLSDRFSAERPKGSFSTLEIQRTEQGDSAMYLCASSLARGSEQFFGPGTRLTVL.